This T cell receptor beta chain was captured in a study of T cells after yellow fever vaccination. Study information: Fractions with few cells were prepared using SMART-Seq v4 Ultra Low Input.

For this clonotype: No antigen is known for it.

V shed 5 bases and J shed 9 bases, with 19 bases lying between them. This CDR3 region has 14 residues. Per germline, CDR1 SEHNR and CDR2 FQNEAQ (reference sequence). TCRdb analysed the 5' RACE reads with MiXCR anew, one entry per CDR3 protein. The table lists about 150,000 distinct CDR3 sequences, approximately 6.6% of them singletons. Findings and caveats of the study: A faster peak, day 5 versus 15, was reached by the weaker secondary response. Once the booster was given, most primary-vaccination clones reappeared, at approximately 97% for CD4 and 88% for CD8. A small proportion of clonotypes was detected in both the CD4 and CD8 compartments.

This clonotype was obtained from a man aged 25 to 45 who received the YFV17D yellow fever vaccine. The chain recombines TRBV7-9 with TRBJ2-5, with D unclear. Here the sequenced sample was CD4+ T cells sorted from PBMCs, taken 10 days after the yellow fever booster vaccination. DNA of the CDR3: TGTGCCAGCAGCGCCGTCAGTGTTTCTGGTGCCCAGTACTTC. The encoded protein is CASSAVSVSGAQYF.